This T cell receptor (beta chain) comes out of a study of blood T cell repertoires in COVID-19. Whole-study context: Italy, Spain and the United States were the sources of the convalescent and acute COVID-19 samples. Sources were T cells, B-cell-depleted T cells, or PBMCs; the material itself was cDNA or gDNA.

In the authors' workflow: Amplification of reference gene primers was used by the study to estimate nucleated cell counts. This table comes from immunoSEQ multiplex PCR, and its TCRdb copy is limited to in-frame clones, with some not included. V and J calls and clone size are as listed in that table; D and trimming were resolved from the DNA. The data show some 140,000 clones, with approximately 84% seen just once and around 13% held by the top ten. This sequence was found in a human donor in a cohort sampled during active COVID-19. The sample comprised peripheral blood.

The CDR3 loop reads CASSPAGGAGSPYEQYF. Written as DNA, the CDR3 is TGTGCCAGCTCACCAGCGGGAGGGGCAGGGAGTCCCTACGAGCAGTACTTC. This rearrangement joins TRBV18 to TRBJ2-7; 9 nucleotides line up with TRBD2. The V segment lost 2 bases and the J segment 2 bases; nucleotides outside the gene matches: 10. Germline CDR1 KGHSH, CDR2 LQKENI. The CDR3 contains 17 residues.